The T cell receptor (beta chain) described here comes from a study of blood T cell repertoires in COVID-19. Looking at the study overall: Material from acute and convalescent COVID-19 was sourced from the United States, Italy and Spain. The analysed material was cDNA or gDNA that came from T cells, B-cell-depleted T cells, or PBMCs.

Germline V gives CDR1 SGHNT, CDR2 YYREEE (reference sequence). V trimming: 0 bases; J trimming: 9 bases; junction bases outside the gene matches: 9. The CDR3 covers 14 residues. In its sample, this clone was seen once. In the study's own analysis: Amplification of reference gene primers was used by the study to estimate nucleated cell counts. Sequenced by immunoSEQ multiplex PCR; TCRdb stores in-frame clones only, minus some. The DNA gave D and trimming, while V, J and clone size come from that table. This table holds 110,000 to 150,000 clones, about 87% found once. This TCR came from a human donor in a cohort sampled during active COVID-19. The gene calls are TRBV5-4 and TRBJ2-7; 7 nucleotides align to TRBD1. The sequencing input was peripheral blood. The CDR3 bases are TGTGCCAGCAGCTTGGCCCTAGACAGGGAGAGGCAGTACGTC. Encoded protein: CASSLALDRERQYV.